These 2 T cell receptor beta chains came from one sample sequenced in a study of blood T cells in healthy people across ages. Primers used in a second PCR of about 6 to 11 cycles were a sample-barcoded 5' primer and a J-beta primer mix. A single record per CDR3 protein comes from TCRdb applying MiXCR to the 5' RACE reads. The sample contains just over 1 million distinct CDR3 sequences, under 55% of which appear only once. The specimen was blood. These receptors all come from a woman aged 55-75 years in good health.

This chain uses TRBV30 with TRBJ2-7; 7 bases align to TRBD2. The better agreement between TRBJ2-5 and the DNA end casts doubt on the J call. The V gene's germline CDR1 is GTSNPN and CDR2 SVGIG (reference sequence). The CDR3 length is 16 residues. The CDR3 sequence is CAWSPRGLAAGETQYF. CDR3 nucleotides: TGTGCCTGGAGTCCCCGTGGGCTAGCGGCTGGGGAGACCCAGTACTTC.

The chain couples TRBV9 to TRBJ1-1; 9 nucleotides agree with TRBD1. Germline CDR1 SGDLS, CDR2 YYNGEE. Unmatched junction bases numbered 5, after V lost 0 bases and J lost 5 bases. The CDR3 extends over 15 amino acids. The CDR3 loop is CASSVGNRGQTEAFF. CDR3 in DNA: TGTGCCAGCAGCGTAGGGAACAGGGGGCAAACTGAAGCTTTCTTT.